These 4 T cell receptor beta chains were all obtained from the same sample, sequenced in a study of CD8+CD57+ T cells in acquired aplastic anemia. It was genomic DNA that served as the template for profiling TCR beta VDJ and CDR3. One entry per CDR3 protein results from TCRdb running MiXCR on the reads. The sample includes hundreds of thousands of distinct CDR3 sequences, almost 50% seen only once; the top ten take 15% to 20%. By flow cytometry, patients selected for sequencing had shown an expansion of CD8+CD57+ cells. Source material: sorted CD4+, CD8+, or CD8+CD57+ T cells (not recorded which) from PBMCs. The receptors here all came from a human donor with aplastic anemia.

This clonotype was seen many times. The J gene is TRBJ2-1, the V gene TRBV20-1, with TRBD1 matching 7 bases. Germline V gene data show CDR1 as DFQATT and CDR2 as SNEGSKA (reference sequence). V was pared by 5 bases and J by 9 bases, with 4 bases of the junction left unmatched. This CDR3 is built from 11 residues. The CDR3 DNA follows: TGCAGTGCTCCCGACAGGGTTGAGCAGTTCTTC. Protein sequence: CSAPDRVEQFF.

This sequence joins TRBV19 and TRBJ2-5; 12 bases align to TRBD2. Germline CDR1 reads LNHDA; CDR2 reads SQIVND (reference sequence). Trimming removed 10 bases from V and 4 bases from J; junction bases left unmatched: 13. The CDR3 totals 16 residues. The CDR3 protein is CATSDATSGGPETQYF. CDR3 coding DNA: TGTGCCACCAGTGATGCGACTAGCGGGGGACCAGAGACCCAGTACTTC.

The rearrangement uses TRBV9 and TRBJ1-5; perhaps TRBD1 as D (5 bases). The germline CDR1 and CDR2 sequences are SGDLS and YYNGEE. V lost 7 bases and J 1 base, leaving 12 bases between the germline ends. The CDR3 runs to 14 residues. CDR3 sequence reads: CASGQGVSNQPQHF. As DNA, the CDR3 is TGTGCCAGCGGGCAGGGAGTCAGCAATCAGCCCCAGCATTTT. The whole variable domain, filled in from reference TRBV9 and TRBJ1-5, reads DSGVTQTPKHLITATGQRVTLRCSPRSGDLSVYWYQQSLDQGLQFLIQYYNGEERAKGNILERFSAQQFPDLHSELNLSSLELGDSALYFCASGQGVSNQPQHFGDGTRLSIL.

This clonotype was seen repeatedly, ten times or more. The J gene is TRBJ2-7, the V gene TRBV7-8, with 7 positions matching TRBD2. The ends lost 1 base at V and 2 bases at J; junction bases unmatched: 11. CDR1 is SGHVS, CDR2 FQNEAQ, per germline. There are 17 residues in the CDR3. The CDR3 DNA reads as TGTGCCAGCAGCTTAGTAGCCTCCCCGGGGAGGGCCTACGAGCAGTACTTC. It is translated as CASSLVASPGRAYEQYF.